The clone carrying this TCR beta chain was observed many times. Its antigen is not identified. This record belongs to a study of T cells in Graves' hyperthyroidism and ophthalmopathy. General observations from the study: In simple terms, a model built on 13 V-J features told ophthalmopathy apart from stable hyperthyroidism.

A Clinical Activity Score of at least 3, a NOSPECS grade of at least 4 and a duration under 3 months were recorded in the ophthalmopathy patients. Exclusion of a patient resulted from uncontrolled infection, other autoimmune disease, pregnancy or lactation. The V gene's germline CDR1 is MNHNS and CDR2 SASEGT. The ends lost 6 bases at V and 6 bases at J; junction bases unmatched: 1. The CDR3 covers 12 residues. It was RNA transcripts that yielded the amplified TCR beta CDR3 regions. Carried out on the TCR CDR3, a first-round RT-PCR used the HTBI primer set. TCRdb analysed the multiplex PCR reads with MiXCR anew, one entry per CDR3 protein. Of approximately 520,000 distinct CDR3 sequences in the sample, approximately 25% were seen once.

The receptor was derived from a woman aged 25-40 years with Graves' ophthalmopathy. The chain employs TRBV6-1 and TRBJ2-2, with TRBD2 matching over 7 bases. Sequencing was performed on blood. CDR3 coding DNA: TGTGCCAGCAGGGCGGGGGCCGGGGAGCTGTTTTTT. The encoded protein is CASRAGAGELFF.